This T cell receptor (beta chain) was sequenced for a study of shared clonotypes between healthy human individuals. General observations from the study: Lower generation probabilities were found for non-shared clonotypes than for those shared by all four donors.

The CDR3 has 13 residues. The germline V gene has CDR1 MNHNY and CDR2 SVGAGI (reference sequence). Between the trimmed V and J ends, which lost 0 bases and 4 bases, there was a span of 7 bases. Generated by immunoSEQ multiplex PCR, the TCRdb table keeps only in-frame clones and is missing some. The sample lists about 1.5 million clones, nearly 99% occurring once. Donors included only healthy HIV-negative adults lacking recent acute infections or vaccinations. A remark on this clone: The antigen is not known. This sample also contains other DNA sequences that code for the same CDR3.

The clonotype was recovered from a man under 40 in good health. Specimen: naive CD4+ T cells sorted from blood. The sample's subset: CD45RA+ positively selected. V usage is TRBV6-6 and J usage is TRBJ2-7; D call uncertain. In nucleotides, the CDR3 is TGTGCCAGCAGTTACTCGATCGGTTACGAGCAGTACTTC. Amino acids: CASSYSIGYEQYF.